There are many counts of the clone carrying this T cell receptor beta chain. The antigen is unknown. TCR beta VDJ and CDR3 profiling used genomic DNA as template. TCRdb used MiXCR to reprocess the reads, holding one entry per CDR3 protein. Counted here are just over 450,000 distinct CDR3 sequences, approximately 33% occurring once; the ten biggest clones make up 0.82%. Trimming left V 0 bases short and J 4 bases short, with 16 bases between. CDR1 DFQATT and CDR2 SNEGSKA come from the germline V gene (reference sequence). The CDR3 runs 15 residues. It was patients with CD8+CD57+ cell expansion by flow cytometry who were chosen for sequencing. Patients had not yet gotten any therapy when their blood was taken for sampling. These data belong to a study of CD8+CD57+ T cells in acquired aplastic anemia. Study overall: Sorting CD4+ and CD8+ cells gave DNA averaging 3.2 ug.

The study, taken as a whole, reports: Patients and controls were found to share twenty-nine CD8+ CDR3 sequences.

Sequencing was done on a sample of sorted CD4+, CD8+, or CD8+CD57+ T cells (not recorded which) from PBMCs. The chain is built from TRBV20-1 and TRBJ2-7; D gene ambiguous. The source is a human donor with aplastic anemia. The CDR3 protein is CSAREGGRRNYEQYF. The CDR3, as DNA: TGCAGTGCTAGAGAGGGTGGGCGGAGAAATTACGAGCAGTACTTC.